Reported below is one T cell receptor beta chain. The repertoire was sequenced with immunoSEQ multiplex PCR; TCRdb's copy has only in-frame clones and lacks some. The sample has fewer than 200,000 clones, approximately 80% seen once. This entry is derived from a study of blood T cell repertoires in COVID-19. Germline loops: CDR1 SEHNR, CDR2 FQNEAQ (reference sequence). V lost 1 base to trimming and J lost 5 bases, with 10 bases between them. CDR3 length equals 14 residues. The rearrangement joins TRBV7-9 to TRBJ2-3, with D maybe TRBD1 (6 bases). Source material: PBMCs or T cells enriched from blood (not recorded which). This TCR derives from a man in his fifties who had recovered from COVID-19. For the CDR3, the DNA is TGTGCCAGCAGCTTAGGCCAAGGGGGAGATACGCAGTATTTT. As protein: CASSLGQGGDTQYF.